This entry describes one TCR beta chain. What this receptor recognizes is not known. No much larger clone exists at a distance of one base, and base qualities are not known. The data are from a study of Ad26.COV2.S vaccination and SARS-CoV-2 variants (dated by TCRdb to the early 2020s). With regard to the full study: Donors in the vaccine arm were drawn from COV1001, a phase I-IIa trial of Ad26.COV2.S in healthy adults that was multicentre, randomized, double-blind and placebo-controlled. The TCR-sequenced set comprised approximately 32 samples: some 19 Ad26.COV2.S vaccine recipients, 5 placebo recipients and 8 SARS-CoV-2 convalescent individuals. TCRbeta repertoire sequencing served as the tool for gauging how specific and how broad the SARS-CoV-2-reactive T cell receptors were following Ad26.COV2.S vaccination. Investigators did not know the trial group allocation while performing experiments and assessing outcomes. Ad26.COV2.S was given intramuscularly at 5x10^10 or 1x10^11 viral particles, as a single shot or as two shots 56 days apart. Participants in the trial were split at random into five groups of five each, receiving low-dose or high-dose Ad26.COV2.S once or twice, or else placebo on both occasions. Study-level results and caveats: Spike-specific TCR breadth was higher in Ad26.COV2.S recipients than in placebo recipients (P = 0.0014). Substantial breadth of spike-specific CD8+ and CD4+ T cell responses was reported after vaccination. Comparable non-spike TCR breadth was observed between vaccine and placebo recipients, consistent with only spike being contained in the vaccine. It was noted by the authors that total T cell responses may have been underestimated by the TCR breadth and depth analyses. Comparing responses between vaccine doses or regimens was not something the study was powered to do.

V drops 4 bases and J drops 0 bases, leaving 13 bases in between. The CDR1 and CDR2 encoded by the germline V gene are SQVTM and ANQGSEA. From cysteine to phenylalanine, the CDR3 is 14 amino acids long. Of all the DNA, just the CDR3 is kept, 42 bases in frame from base 1. The immunoSEQ Assay was used to sequence TCRbeta CDR3 regions. After extraction, genomic DNA underwent amplification by bias-controlled multiplex PCR, followed by high-throughput sequencing. From the authors' description of their analysis: To quantify the absolute abundance of every unique TCRbeta CDR3 region, sequences were collapsed and filtered. T cell fraction was estimated by normalizing TCRbeta template counts to usable DNA, which was measured by amplifying reference genes present in all nucleated cells. Repertoire TCRs were annotated as SARS-CoV-2-specific when V gene, CDR3 amino acid sequence and J gene were exactly matched to a known reactive TCR set. The reference SARS-CoV-2 TCR set came from MIRA and was filtered for enrichment in COVID-19-positive ImmuneCODE repertoires, removing public or cross-reactive TCRs. Based on the MIRA antigens, annotated TCRs were further analysed at the level of specific ORF or position within ORF. Breadth was defined as the number of annotated unique rearrangements divided by the total number of unique productive rearrangements, and depth was defined as the summed frequency of the annotated unique rearrangements. TCR breadth was compared between groups using two-sided Wilcoxon rank-sum tests. As stored in TCRdb, this immuneACCESS dataset retains in-frame rearrangements with V and J assigned. A fraction of the clones does not appear; measured against another copy, unresolved V genes explain less than half of the discrepancy, and the remainder lacks a known reason. V and J calls and clone size are copied from that table; D and trimming were computed from the DNA. The sample profile shows 350,000 to 500,000 clones; approximately 88% of them were found once. The ten largest clones capture 3.6% of the sample.

This specimen's treatment or condition label, per the study, means: some 20 received Ad26.COV2.S at low or high dose, single or two shots; roughly five received placebo; per-sample allocation not given. For vaccine and placebo recipients, the sequenced repertoires came from samples collected on day 63 after the first injection. Cohort 1b enrolled roughly 25 adults aged 18-55 years at a single site in Boston, USA, between 29 July and 7 August 2020. As a vaccine, Ad26.COV2.S was a replication-incompetent adenovirus type 26 vector that expressed a prefusion-stabilized SARS-CoV-2 spike protein derived from the original Wuhan strain.

The rearranged segments are TRBV29-1 and TRBJ2-7; the D segment could be TRBD1, given 6 matching bases. The sequences come from peripheral blood, collected in a trial of Ad26.COV2.S vaccine versus placebo. The TCR was taken from a person aged 18 to 59 who received the Ad26.COV2.S COVID-19 vaccine or a placebo. At the DNA level, the sequence is TGCAGCGTTGCGGGCAGGGGCAACTCCTACGAGCAGTACTTC. Its translation is CSVAGRGNSYEQYF.